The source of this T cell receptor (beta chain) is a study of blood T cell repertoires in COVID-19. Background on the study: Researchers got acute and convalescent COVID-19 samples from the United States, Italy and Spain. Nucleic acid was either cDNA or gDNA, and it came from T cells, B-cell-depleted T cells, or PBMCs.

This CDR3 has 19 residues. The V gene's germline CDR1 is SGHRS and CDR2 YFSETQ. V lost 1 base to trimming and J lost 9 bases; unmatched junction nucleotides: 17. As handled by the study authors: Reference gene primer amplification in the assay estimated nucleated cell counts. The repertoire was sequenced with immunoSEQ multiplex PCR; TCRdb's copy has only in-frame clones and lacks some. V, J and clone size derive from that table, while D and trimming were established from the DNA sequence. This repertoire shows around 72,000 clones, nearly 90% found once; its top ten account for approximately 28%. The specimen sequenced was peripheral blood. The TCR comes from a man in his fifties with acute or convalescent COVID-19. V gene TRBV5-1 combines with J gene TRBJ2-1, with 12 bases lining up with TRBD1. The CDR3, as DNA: TGCGCCAGCAGCTTGACCCGGGACAGGGGGCGCACGGGTCGTAGTGAGCAGTTCTTC. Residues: CASSLTRDRGRTGRSEQFF. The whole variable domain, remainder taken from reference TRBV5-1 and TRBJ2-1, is KAGVTQTPRYLIKTRGQQVTLSCSPISGHRSVSWYQQTPGQGLQFLFEYFSETQRNKGNFPGRFSGRQFSNSRSEMNVSTLELGDSALYLCASSLTRDRGRTGRSEQFFGPGTRLTVL.